This T cell receptor (beta chain) was obtained from a study of cytomegalovirus exposure and HLA in healthy donors. CDR1 and CDR2 (germline): SEHNR, FQNEAQ (reference sequence). This CDR3 has 15 residues. With V trimmed by 5 bases and J by 5 bases, 10 bases remained unmatched. TCRdb's table, derived via immunoSEQ multiplex PCR, lists solely in-frame clones and lacks some. The sample gives about 200,000 clones, about nine tenths of which show up once; 1.5% to 2% is in the top ten. Comment on this clone: The antigen is unknown.

General study findings and limits: In vitro confirmation showed a few CMV-associated chains to be CMV antigen specific. Most TCRs appeared rarely, but some public TCRs recurred in many donors. Cytomegalovirus status, reportedly, was diagnosed with high specificity and sensitivity by the classifier.

The sequencing input was PBMCs. V usage is TRBV7-9 and J usage is TRBJ1-1, with TRBD1 identical over 8 bases. This receptor was taken from a woman aged 18-30 years in good health and CMV-seropositive. CDR3 DNA sequence: TGTGCCAGCAGCATTGTCACAGGGGGAAAAACTGAAGCTTTCTTT. This codes for CASSIVTGGKTEAFF.